These 23 T cell receptor beta chains came from one sample sequenced in a study of cytomegalovirus exposure and HLA in healthy donors. It was with 60 Vbeta and 13 Jbeta primers that the PCR ran. The method was immunoSEQ multiplex PCR; TCRdb's version includes in-frame clones alone and lacks a portion of them. This table has over 150,000 clones, around 80% appearing once. Source material: PBMCs. The receptors were gathered from a middle-aged woman in good health and CMV-seropositive.

The chain joins TRBV27 to TRBJ2-1, with 12 bases matching TRBD2. The CDR3 is 18 residues long. Looked up from germline, CDR1 is MNHEY and CDR2 is SMNVEV (reference sequence). V dropped 9 bases and J dropped 1; count of bases not matched to a gene: 13. In DNA form, the CDR3 reads TGTGCCAGTAGATCGGGACTAGCGGGCCCGGCGTCCTACAATGAGCAGTTCTTC. Protein product: CASRSGLAGPASYNEQFF.

This chain joins TRBV7-7 and TRBJ2-3, with 16 bases identical to TRBD2. The length of the CDR3 is 16 residues. Germline loops: CDR1 SSHAT, CDR2 FNYEAQ (reference sequence). V lost 5 bases to trimming and J lost 6 bases; unmatched junction nucleotides: 5. Written as DNA, the CDR3 is TGTGCCAGCAGCCGCTCGGGACTAGCGGGAGGGGATACGCAGTATTTT. Protein product: CASSRSGLAGGDTQYF.

The V and J genes are TRBV29-1 and TRBJ2-7; 9 bases align to TRBD2. Germline-derived CDR1 and CDR2 are SQVTM and ANQGSEA. The CDR3 totals 16 residues. V lost 4 bases to trimming and J lost 0 bases; unmatched junction nucleotides: 10. CDR3 residues: CSVVELAGGASYEQYF. The CDR3 DNA reads TGCAGCGTTGTCGAGTTGGCGGGAGGGGCCTCCTACGAGCAGTACTTC.

The V gene is TRBV18, the J gene TRBJ2-1, with 11 bases matching TRBD1. This CDR3 region has 20 residues. V was pared by 2 bases and J by 0 bases, with 12 bases of the junction left unmatched. Germline loops: CDR1 KGHSH, CDR2 LQKENI. The CDR3 coding sequence is TGTGCCAGCTCACCAGGTACGGGACAGGGGGACCTTCTCTCCTACAATGAGCAGTTCTTC. Protein product: CASSPGTGQGDLLSYNEQFF.

The rearrangement uses TRBV6-5 and TRBJ1-3; the D is unclear. The CDR3 is made up of 15 amino acids. In germline, CDR1 is MNHEY, CDR2 SVGAGI. V shed 7 bases and J shed 11 bases, with 24 bases lying between them. The CDR3 coding sequence is TGTGCCAGCACCCTCACCGTAAATGGCAATTTCCCCATATATTTT. It is translated as CASTLTVNGNFPIYF.

The chain joins TRBV11-3 to TRBJ2-2, with no clear D. The V end was cut by 5 bases, the J end by 6 bases, with 4 bases between. Germline values: CDR1 SGHNT, CDR2 YENEEA. CDR3 size: 11 residues. Here the CDR3 reads CASSAAGELFF. The CDR3 DNA reads TGTGCCAGCAGCGCGGCCGGGGAGCTGTTTTTT.

The chain employs TRBV5-4 and TRBJ2-2, with 8 bases lining up with TRBD1. V gave up 1 base and J gave up 6 bases; unmatched junction bases: 8. CDR3 size: 16 residues. Germline CDR1 and CDR2: SGHNT and YYREEE (reference sequence). The CDR3 protein is CASSLRGRGRSGELFF. CDR3 nucleotide sequence: TGTGCCAGCAGCTTGCGTGGCAGGGGGCGTTCCGGGGAGCTGTTTTTT.

The rearrangement joins TRBV7-2 to TRBJ2-3; no definite D call. This CDR3 comprises 14 residues. From germline, CDR1 is SGHTA and CDR2 FQGNSA. V lost 1 base, J lost 2 bases, and 7 bases lay in between. The CDR3 region has the DNA TGTGCCAGCAGCTTAGTGACTTCCACAGATACGCAGTATTTT. Translating it yields CASSLVTSTDTQYF.

The rearrangement uses TRBV9 and TRBJ1-4, with TRBD1 as a possible D gene (6 bases). Germline V gives CDR1 SGDLS, CDR2 YYNGEE. This CDR3 region has 18 residues. V was clipped by 0 bases and J by 6 bases, with 21 bases between them. The CDR3 is CASSVGEAWRGADEKLFF. CDR3 coding DNA: TGTGCCAGCAGCGTAGGAGAGGCGTGGCGGGGGGCTGATGAAAAACTGTTTTTT.

The chain is built from TRBV11-3 and TRBJ2-1, with no clear D. Germline V gene data show CDR1 as SGHNT and CDR2 as YENEEA. This CDR3 contains 18 residues. Trimming took 6 bases from V and 3 from J, leaving 24 bases between them. CDR3 DNA: TGTGCCAGCAGGGCCGGGTCTCCCTCCGCCCCTAGCTACAATGAGCAGTTCTTC. Its protein product is CASRAGSPSAPSYNEQFF. The whole variable domain, filled in from reference TRBV11-3 and TRBJ2-1, reads EAGVVQSPRYKIIEKKQPVAFWCNPISGHNTLYWYLQNLGQGPELLIRYENEEAVDDSQLPKDRFSAERLKGVDSTLKIQPAELGDSAVYLCASRAGSPSAPSYNEQFFGPGTRLTVL.

The chain has TRBV28 and TRBJ1-1, with D uncertain. Germline loops: CDR1 MDHEN, CDR2 SYDVKM. Trimming stripped 7 bases from V and 0 bases from J, with 15 bases between. This CDR3 is built from 15 residues. The DNA for the CDR3 is TGTGCCAGCACCGAAATGGGCCAGTTGAACACTGAAGCTTTCTTT. Amino acid sequence: CASTEMGQLNTEAFF.

The chain couples TRBV19 to TRBJ2-6, with D tentatively TRBD1 (5 bases). Germline CDR1 and CDR2: LNHDA and SQIVND (reference sequence). V was cut by 5 bases and J by 3 bases, with 8 bases left in between. This CDR3 contains 14 residues. Here the CDR3 reads CASSDSRGANVLTF. DNA of the CDR3: TGTGCCAGTAGTGACAGCCGTGGGGCCAACGTCCTGACTTTC.

This chain links TRBV6-6 with TRBJ2-5, with D perhaps TRBD2 (5 bases). Germline values: CDR1 MNHNY, CDR2 SVGAGI (reference sequence). V shed 3 bases and J shed 3 bases, with 17 bases lying between them. The CDR3 runs to 16 residues. CDR3 coding DNA: TGTGCCAGCAGTTATGTAGGCGCTCGAGCGGAAGAGACCCAGTACTTC. The encoded protein is CASSYVGARAEETQYF.

V usage is TRBV7-9 and J usage is TRBJ2-2; the D gene is possibly TRBD1 (5 bases). The germline gives CDR1 SEHNR, CDR2 FQNEAQ (reference sequence). V lost 5 bases and J lost 4, with 14 bases in between. The CDR3 covers 15 residues. The CDR3: CASSIRTKATGELFF. For the CDR3, the DNA is TGTGCCAGCAGCATTAGGACAAAAGCCACCGGGGAGCTGTTTTTT. Drawing the rest from reference TRBV7-9 and TRBJ2-2, the complete variable domain is DTGVSQNPRHKITKRGQNVTFRCDPISEHNRLYWYRQTLGQGPEFLTYFQNEAQLEKSRLLSDRFSAERPKGSFSTLEIQRTEQGDSAMYLCASSIRTKATGELFFGEGSRLTVL.

This chain uses TRBV7-9 with TRBJ1-4, with 9 bases that match TRBD1. The CDR3 covers 18 residues. The ends lost 6 bases at V and 3 bases at J; junction bases unmatched: 14. Germline assignment: CDR1 SEHNR and CDR2 FQNEAQ (reference sequence). This chain's CDR3 is CASSNHGTGKFPNEKLFF. Here the CDR3 DNA reads TGTGCCAGCAGTAATCACGGGACAGGGAAGTTTCCTAATGAAAAACTGTTTTTT.

The rearrangement uses TRBV19 and TRBJ2-2; TRBD2 agrees at 8 bases. The junction had 6 bases not matched to a gene; V was cut back by 1 base and J by 2 bases. Germline-derived CDR1 and CDR2 are LNHDA and SQIVND (reference sequence). This CDR3 comprises 17 residues. The CDR3 nucleotides are TGTGCCAGTAGTATAGTAAGCGGGGGCGAAAACACCGGGGAGCTGTTTTTT. Protein sequence: CASSIVSGGENTGELFF.

A note on this clone: Other nucleotide sequences in the sample specify the same CDR3. This chain uses TRBV7-9 with TRBJ1-2; D not resolved. CDR1 and CDR2 (germline): SEHNR, FQNEAQ (reference sequence). The CDR3 consists of 10 residues. V was trimmed by 4 bases and J by 6 bases, leaving 3 bases between them. DNA of the CDR3: TGTGCCAGCAGCTCGGATGGCTACACCTTC. Its translation is CASSSDGYTF.

The chain couples TRBV2 to TRBJ1-5; TRBD1 is a possible D gene (6 bases). V was trimmed by 6 bases and J by 3 bases, leaving 12 bases between them. This CDR3 spans 14 amino acids. CDR1 and CDR2 (germline): SNHLY, FYNNEI. This chain's CDR3 is CASRARTDNQPQHF. The CDR3 DNA is TGTGCCAGCAGGGCCAGGACAGACAATCAGCCCCAGCATTTT.

This clone occurred a few times. The gene calls are TRBV11-3 and TRBJ2-2; 7 bases fit TRBD1. CDR1 SGHNT and CDR2 YENEEA come from the germline V gene. The length of the CDR3 is 15 residues. Trimming cost V 5 bases and J 6 bases; bases outside gene matches: 9. The chain's CDR3 is CASSQTTGSAGELFF. The CDR3 DNA reads TGTGCCAGCAGCCAGACGACAGGGTCCGCCGGGGAGCTGTTTTTT.

The chain couples TRBV27 to TRBJ2-7, with TRBD2 identical over 13 bases. V dropped 8 bases and J dropped 4; count of bases not matched to a gene: 14. Germline CDR1 is MNHEY and CDR2 is SMNVEV (reference sequence). The CDR3 sequence is 17 residues long. The CDR3 DNA sequence: TGTGCCAGCTCCCCTTGGACTAGCGGGAGACTATCGTACGAGCAGTACTTC. It translates to CASSPWTSGRLSYEQYF.

V and J are TRBV19 and TRBJ2-2; TRBD2 agrees at 12 bases. CDR3 size: 14 residues. CDR1 LNHDA and CDR2 SQIVND come from the germline V gene (reference sequence). The junction had 8 bases not matched to a gene; V was cut back by 10 bases and J by 8 bases. This chain's CDR3 is CATGTSGPLGELFF. The CDR3 DNA is TGTGCCACTGGGACTAGCGGGCCCTTGGGGGAGCTGTTTTTT.

This clone has more than one count but fewer than ten. The rearrangement links TRBV5-1 to TRBJ2-1, with TRBD2 matching 10 bases. CDR3 length equals 16 residues. V trimming: 3 bases; J trimming: 8 bases; junction bases outside the gene matches: 11. The germline V gene encodes CDR1 SGHRS and CDR2 YFSETQ. The CDR3, as DNA: TGCGCCAGCAGCTCCAAACTAGCGGGACCTAGCCATGAGCAGTTCTTC. Protein product: CASSSKLAGPSHEQFF.

The CDR3 loop reads CASSLGLGTSDNEQYF. The CDR3 nucleotides are TGCGCCAGCAGCTTGGGCCTCGGGACTAGCGATAACGAGCAGTACTTC. The J gene is TRBJ2-7, the V gene TRBV5-1, with 10 bases matching TRBD2. CDR3 length: 16 amino acids. The V and J ends lost 0 bases and 5 bases, in that order; junction bases with no gene match: 8. Germline CDR1 and CDR2: SGHRS and YFSETQ.